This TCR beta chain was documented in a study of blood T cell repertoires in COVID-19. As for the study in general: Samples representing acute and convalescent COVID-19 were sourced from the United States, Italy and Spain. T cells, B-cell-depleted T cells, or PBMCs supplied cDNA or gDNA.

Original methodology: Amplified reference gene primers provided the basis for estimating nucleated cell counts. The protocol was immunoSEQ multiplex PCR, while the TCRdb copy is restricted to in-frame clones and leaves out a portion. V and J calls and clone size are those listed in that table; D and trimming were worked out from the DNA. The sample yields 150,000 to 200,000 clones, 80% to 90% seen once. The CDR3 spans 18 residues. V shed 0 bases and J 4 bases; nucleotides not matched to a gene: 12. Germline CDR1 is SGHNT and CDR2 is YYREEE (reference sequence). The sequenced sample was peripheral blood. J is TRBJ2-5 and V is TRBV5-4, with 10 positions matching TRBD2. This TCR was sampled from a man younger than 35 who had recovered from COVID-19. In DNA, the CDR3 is TGTGCCAGCAGCTTGGGGACTAGCGGAGTCAAAAACCTAGAGACCCAGTACTTC. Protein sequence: CASSLGTSGVKNLETQYF.